What follows describes a single T cell receptor (beta chain). Its antigen remains unidentified. Treatment here: approximately 11-day PBMC culture with coronavirus spike peptide pools or control peptides (ViraFEST assay). The data originate from a study of vaccination and CD4 T cells after COVID-19. Study information: Convalescent participants consisted of six males and four females, two being Hispanic.

An Oncomine TCR Beta short-read assay was used to sequence the DNA from cultured CD4+ T cells. MiXCR was run by TCRdb on the PCR reads, yielding one entry per CDR3 protein. The table lists about 15,000 distinct CDR3 sequences, 40% to 60% of them singletons. Source material: CD4+ T cells from blood, cultured in vitro. This clonotype was obtained from a human donor who had recovered from COVID-19.

Written as DNA, the CDR3 is TGTGCCAGCAGTGAAGGGGTTGGCACTGAAGCTTTCTTT. It codes for CASSEGVGTEAFF. The chain links TRBV2 to TRBJ1-1; D remains ambiguous. The CDR3 contains 13 residues. Germline V gene sequence: CDR1 SNHLY, CDR2 FYNNEI. V was clipped by 1 base and J by 4 bases, with 7 bases between them.